The sequence of this T cell receptor beta chain was determined in a study of graft-versus-host responses after intestinal transplantation. Notes on this clone: As yet, its antigen is unknown.

Trimming left V 1 base short and J 1 base short, with 3 bases between. Germline V lookup: CDR1 PRHDT, CDR2 FYEKMQ (reference sequence). This CDR3 spans 13 amino acids. The data were produced by immunoSEQ multiplex PCR, yet TCRdb's version contains in-frame clones alone and is incomplete. The repertoire holds some 100,000 clones, with about 93% as singletons. Study outcomes and limitations: Researchers found GvH clones in recipient marrow, and some showed up first in ileum or blood.

This specimen consisted of unstimulated CD8+ T cells sorted from spleen or lymph node cells, obtained before transplant. This rearrangement joins TRBV13 to TRBJ2-3, with D unresolved. This sequence originates from a human donor who was the organ donor for an intestinal transplant. The CDR3 sequence: CASSLAGTDTQYF. The CDR3 DNA sequence: TGTGCCAGCAGCTTAGCTGGCACAGATACGCAGTATTTT.